One and the same sample provided the 4 T cell receptor beta chains below, sequenced in a study of T cell changes during pregnancy in multiple sclerosis. The repertoire was sequenced with immunoSEQ multiplex PCR; TCRdb's copy has only in-frame clones and lacks some. The table records about 51,000 clones, 93% of them present only once. The specimen comprised peripheral blood, sampled in the second trimester of pregnancy. The source of these receptors is a female donor with multiple sclerosis, enrolled in a pregnancy study.

The chain uses TRBV4-2 and TRBJ2-3; 7 bases fit TRBD1. Trimming at V came to 3 bases and at J to 4 bases, leaving 19 bases not matched to a gene. In germline, CDR1 is LGHNA, CDR2 YNFKEQ. The CDR3 covers 19 residues. For the CDR3, the DNA is TGTGCCAGCAGCCACACGCCGAGGGGGCCGGAAGTAGGCCCAGATACGCAGTATTTT. Translating it yields CASSHTPRGPEVGPDTQYF.

The count of this clone is one. V is TRBV7-9 and J is TRBJ1-2; tentatively, D is TRBD1 (5 bases). The germline V gene encodes CDR1 SEHNR and CDR2 FQNEAQ (reference sequence). V was cut by 3 bases and J by 8 bases, with 10 bases left in between. CDR3 size: 12 residues. The CDR3 DNA is TGTGCCAGCAGCTTTATGGGGGGGGGCTACACCTTC. Translated, it gives CASSFMGGGYTF.

The chain joins TRBV29-1 to TRBJ2-7, with D maybe TRBD2 (5 bases). The germline CDR1 and CDR2 sequences are SQVTM and ANQGSEA. V gave up 6 bases and J gave up 5 bases, with 11 bases separating them. The CDR3 runs 11 residues. The CDR3 region has the DNA TGCAGCGTCAGGTGGCGGGACGAGCAGTACTTC. This encodes CSVRWRDEQYF.

The chain combines TRBV4-1 with TRBJ1-2, with D hard to call. Germline V gene data show CDR1 as MGHRA and CDR2 as YSYEKL. The CDR3 has 15 amino acids. V lost 4 bases and J 0 bases, leaving 12 bases between the germline ends. The CDR3 DNA is TGCGCCAGCAGCCGCCTGGAGGGAACTAACTATGGCTACACCTTC. Protein: CASSRLEGTNYGYTF.